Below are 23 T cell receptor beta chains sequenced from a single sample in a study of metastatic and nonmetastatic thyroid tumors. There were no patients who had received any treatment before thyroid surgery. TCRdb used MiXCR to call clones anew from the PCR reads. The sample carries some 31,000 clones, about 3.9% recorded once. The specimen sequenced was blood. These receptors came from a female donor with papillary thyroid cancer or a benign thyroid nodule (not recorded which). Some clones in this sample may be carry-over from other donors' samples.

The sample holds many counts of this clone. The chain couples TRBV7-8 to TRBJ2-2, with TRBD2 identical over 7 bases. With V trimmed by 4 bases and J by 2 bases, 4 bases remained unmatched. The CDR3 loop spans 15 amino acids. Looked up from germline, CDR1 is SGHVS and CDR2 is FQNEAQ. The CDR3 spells CASSSAGANTGELFF. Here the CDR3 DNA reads TGTGCCAGCAGCTCCGCGGGAGCCAACACCGGGGAGCTGTTTTTT.

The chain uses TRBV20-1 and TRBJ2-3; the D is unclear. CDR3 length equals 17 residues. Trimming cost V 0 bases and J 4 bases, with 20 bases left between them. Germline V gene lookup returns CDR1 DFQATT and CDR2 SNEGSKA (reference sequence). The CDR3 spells CSARDSLVGSGPDTQYF. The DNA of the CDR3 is TGCAGTGCTAGAGATTCTTTGGTAGGCAGTGGGCCAGATACGCAGTATTTT.

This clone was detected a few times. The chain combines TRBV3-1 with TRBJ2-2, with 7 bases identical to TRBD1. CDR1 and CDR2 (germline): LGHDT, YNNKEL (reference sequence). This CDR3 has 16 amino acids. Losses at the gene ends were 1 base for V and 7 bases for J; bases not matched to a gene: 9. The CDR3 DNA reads TGTGCCAGCAGCCAAGCAGGGGGTGGTAGGCTCGGGGAGCTGTTTTTT. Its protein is CASSQAGGGRLGELFF.

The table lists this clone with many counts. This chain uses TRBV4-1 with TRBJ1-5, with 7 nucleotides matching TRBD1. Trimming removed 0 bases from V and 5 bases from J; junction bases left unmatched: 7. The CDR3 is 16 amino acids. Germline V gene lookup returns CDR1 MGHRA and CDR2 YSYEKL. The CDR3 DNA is TGCGCCAGCAGCCAAGAATTAAGACAGGGATATCAGCCCCAGCATTTT. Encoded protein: CASSQELRQGYQPQHF.

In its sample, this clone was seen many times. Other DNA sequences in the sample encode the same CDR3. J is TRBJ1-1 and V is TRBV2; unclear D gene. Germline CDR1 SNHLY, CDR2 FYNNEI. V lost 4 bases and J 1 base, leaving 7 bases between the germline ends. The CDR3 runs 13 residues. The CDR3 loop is CASSVGPNTEAFF. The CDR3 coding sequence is TGTGCCAGCAGTGTTGGACCGAACACTGAAGCTTTCTTT.

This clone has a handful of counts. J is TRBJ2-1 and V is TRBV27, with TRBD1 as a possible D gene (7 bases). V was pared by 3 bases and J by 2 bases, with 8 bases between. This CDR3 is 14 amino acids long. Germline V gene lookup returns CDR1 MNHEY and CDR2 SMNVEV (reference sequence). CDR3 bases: TGTGCCAGCAGTTTCAGGGGGGCCTACAATGAGCAGTTCTTC. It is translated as CASSFRGAYNEQFF.

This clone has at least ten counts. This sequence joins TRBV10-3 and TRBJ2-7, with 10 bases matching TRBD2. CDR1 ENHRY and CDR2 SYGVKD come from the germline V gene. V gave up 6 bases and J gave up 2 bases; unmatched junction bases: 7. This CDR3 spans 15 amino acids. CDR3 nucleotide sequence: TGTGCCATCAGCCCACTAGCGGGGACGACCTACGAGCAGTACTTC. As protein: CAISPLAGTTYEQYF.

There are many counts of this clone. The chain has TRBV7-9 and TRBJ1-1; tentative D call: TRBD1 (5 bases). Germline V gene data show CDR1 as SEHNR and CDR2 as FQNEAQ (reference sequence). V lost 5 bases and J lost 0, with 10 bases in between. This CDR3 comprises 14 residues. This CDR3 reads CASSTMGVNTEAFF. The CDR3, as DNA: TGTGCCAGCAGCACAATGGGGGTGAACACTGAAGCTTTCTTT.

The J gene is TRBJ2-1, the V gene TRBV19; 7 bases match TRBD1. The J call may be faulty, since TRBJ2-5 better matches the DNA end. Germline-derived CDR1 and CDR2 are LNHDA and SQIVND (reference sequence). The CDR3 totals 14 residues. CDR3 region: CASKATGTKETQYF. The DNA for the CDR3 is TGTGCCAGCAAGGCGACAGGGACAAAAGAGACCCAGTACTTC.

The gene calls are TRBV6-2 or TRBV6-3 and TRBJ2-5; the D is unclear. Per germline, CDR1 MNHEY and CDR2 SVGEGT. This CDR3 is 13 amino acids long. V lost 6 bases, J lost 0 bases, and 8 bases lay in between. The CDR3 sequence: CASSPDYQETQYF. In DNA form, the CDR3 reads TGTGCCAGCAGCCCTGACTACCAAGAGACCCAGTACTTC.

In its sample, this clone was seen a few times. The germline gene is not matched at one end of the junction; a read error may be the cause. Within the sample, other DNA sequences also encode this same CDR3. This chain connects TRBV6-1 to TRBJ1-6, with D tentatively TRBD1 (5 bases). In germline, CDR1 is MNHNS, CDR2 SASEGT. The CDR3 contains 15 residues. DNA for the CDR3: TGTGCCGGCAGTGAACCTGGACAAAGCCCACAACCCCTTCACTTT. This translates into CAGSEPGQSPQPLHF.

DNA of the CDR3: TGCAGTGCTCCTTACCCCGCGAGAGGCACCGGGGAGCTGTTTTTT. It codes for CSAPYPARGTGELFF. The chain joins TRBV20-1 to TRBJ2-2; D remains unclear. This CDR3 is 15 amino acids long. Germline V gene lookup returns CDR1 DFQATT and CDR2 SNEGSKA (reference sequence). V lost 5 bases to trimming and J lost 4 bases, with 17 bases between them.

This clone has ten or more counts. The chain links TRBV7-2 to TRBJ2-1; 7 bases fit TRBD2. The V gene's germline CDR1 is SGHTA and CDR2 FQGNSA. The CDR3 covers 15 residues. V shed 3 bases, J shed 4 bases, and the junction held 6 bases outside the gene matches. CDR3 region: CASSFRASGYNEQFF. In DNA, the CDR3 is TGTGCCAGCAGCTTTAGGGCTAGCGGATACAATGAGCAGTTCTTC.

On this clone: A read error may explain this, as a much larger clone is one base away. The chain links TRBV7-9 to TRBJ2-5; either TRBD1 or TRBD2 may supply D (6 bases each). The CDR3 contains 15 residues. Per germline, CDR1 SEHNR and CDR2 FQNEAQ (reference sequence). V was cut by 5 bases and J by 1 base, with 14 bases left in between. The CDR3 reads CASSLWRDIQETQYF. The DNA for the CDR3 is TGTGCCAGCAGCCTCTGGAGGGACATCCAAGAGACCCAGTACTTC.

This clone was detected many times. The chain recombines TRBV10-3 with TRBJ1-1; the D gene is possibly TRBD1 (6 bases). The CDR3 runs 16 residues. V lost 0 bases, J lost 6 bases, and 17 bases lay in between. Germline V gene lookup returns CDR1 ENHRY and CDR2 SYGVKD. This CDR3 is CAISESKPGARAEAFF. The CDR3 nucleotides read TGTGCCATCAGTGAGTCGAAACCGGGGGCCAGGGCTGAAGCTTTCTTT.

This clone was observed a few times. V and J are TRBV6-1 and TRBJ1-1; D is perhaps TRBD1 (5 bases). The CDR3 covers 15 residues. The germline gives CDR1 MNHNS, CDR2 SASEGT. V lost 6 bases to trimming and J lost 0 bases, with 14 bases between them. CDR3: CASRETATMNTEAFF. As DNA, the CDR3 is TGTGCCAGCAGAGAGACAGCGACAATGAACACTGAAGCTTTCTTT.

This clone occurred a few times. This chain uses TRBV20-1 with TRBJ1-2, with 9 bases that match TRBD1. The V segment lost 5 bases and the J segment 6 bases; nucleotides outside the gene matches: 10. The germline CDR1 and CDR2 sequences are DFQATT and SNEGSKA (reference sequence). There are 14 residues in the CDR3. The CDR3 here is CSAPPTGGADGYTF. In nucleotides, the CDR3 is TGCAGTGCTCCGCCCACAGGGGGCGCCGATGGCTACACCTTC.

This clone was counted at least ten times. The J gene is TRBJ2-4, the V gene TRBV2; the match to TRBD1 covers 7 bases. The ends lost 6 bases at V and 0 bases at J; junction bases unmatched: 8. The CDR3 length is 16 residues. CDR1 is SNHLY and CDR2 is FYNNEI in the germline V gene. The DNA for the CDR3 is TGTGCCAGCAGCGACAGGGCCGCCGTAGCCAAAAACATTCAGTACTTC. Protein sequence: CASSDRAAVAKNIQYF.

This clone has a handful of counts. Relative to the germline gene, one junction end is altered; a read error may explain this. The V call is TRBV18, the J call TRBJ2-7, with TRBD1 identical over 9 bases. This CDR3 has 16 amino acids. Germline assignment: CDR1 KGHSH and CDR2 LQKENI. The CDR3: CAISPSFGTGTYEQYF. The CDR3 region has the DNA TGTGCCATCTCACCTAGTTTTGGGACAGGGACCTACGAGCAGTACTTC.

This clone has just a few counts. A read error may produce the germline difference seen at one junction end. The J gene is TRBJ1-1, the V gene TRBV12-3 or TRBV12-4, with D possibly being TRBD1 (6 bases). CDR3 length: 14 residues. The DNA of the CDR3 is TGTGCCAGCAGATTAGGGGGTGGGGAGACCGAAGCTTTCTTT. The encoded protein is CASRLGGGETEAFF.

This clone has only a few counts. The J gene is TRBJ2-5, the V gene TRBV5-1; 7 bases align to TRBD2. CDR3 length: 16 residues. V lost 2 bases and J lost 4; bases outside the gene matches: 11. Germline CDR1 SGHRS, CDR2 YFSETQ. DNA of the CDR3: TGCGCCAGCAGCTTTGTCAAGGCTAGCGGCCGAGAGACCCAGTACTTC. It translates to CASSFVKASGRETQYF. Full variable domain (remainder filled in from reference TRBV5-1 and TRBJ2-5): KAGVTQTPRYLIKTRGQQVTLSCSPISGHRSVSWYQQTPGQGLQFLFEYFSETQRNKGNFPGRFSGRQFSNSRSEMNVSTLELGDSALYLCASSFVKASGRETQYFGPGTRLLVL.

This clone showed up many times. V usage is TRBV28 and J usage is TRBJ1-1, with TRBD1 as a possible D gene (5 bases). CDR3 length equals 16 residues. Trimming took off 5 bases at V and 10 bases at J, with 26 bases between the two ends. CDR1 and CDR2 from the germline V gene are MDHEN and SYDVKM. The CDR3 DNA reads TGTGCCAGCAGTCCCCTGTCGGGGGTGTACCCTTGGCTAGCTTTCTTT. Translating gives CASSPLSGVYPWLAFF.

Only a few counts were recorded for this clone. The DNA of the CDR3 is TGTGCAAACGAGACTAGGAGTGGATACGAGCAGTACTTC. Protein product: CANETRSGYEQYF. The chain has TRBV2 and TRBJ2-7; possibly TRBD2 for D (6 bases). The CDR3 has 13 residues. The germline CDR1 and CDR2 sequences are SNHLY and FYNNEI.